This T cell receptor (beta chain) appears in the sequencing data of a study of T-cell reconstitution after alpha-beta-depleted transplantation in children. Library preparation (for TCRbeta) was performed with unique molecular identifiers. TCRdb independently ran MiXCR on the PCR reads; one entry per CDR3 protein. The profile shows some 280,000 distinct CDR3 sequences, 9.9% of them singletons. The length of the CDR3 is 15 residues. CDR1 and CDR2 from the germline V gene are DFQATT and SNEGSKA (reference sequence). The V end was cut by 0 bases, the J end by 2 bases, with 14 bases between. The V gene is TRBV20-1, the J gene TRBJ2-7; perhaps D is TRBD1 or TRBD2 (6 bases each). This TCR was sampled from a human donor who donated a stem cell graft to a child with SCID. The specimen comprised PBMCs from the stem cell graft donor, sampled from the stem cell graft. CDR3 DNA: TGCAGTGCTAGAGATCTAGGGGGGATTACCTACGAGCAGTACTTC. This gives the protein CSARDLGGITYEQYF.